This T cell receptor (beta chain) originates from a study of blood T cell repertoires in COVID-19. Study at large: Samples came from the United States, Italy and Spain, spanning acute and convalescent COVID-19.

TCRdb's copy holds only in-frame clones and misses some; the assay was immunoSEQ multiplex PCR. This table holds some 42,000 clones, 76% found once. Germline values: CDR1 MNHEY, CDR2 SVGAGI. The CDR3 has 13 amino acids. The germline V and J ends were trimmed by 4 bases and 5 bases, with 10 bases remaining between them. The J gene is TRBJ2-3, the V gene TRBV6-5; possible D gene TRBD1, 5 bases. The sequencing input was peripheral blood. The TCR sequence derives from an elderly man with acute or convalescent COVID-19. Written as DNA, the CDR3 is TGTGCCAGCAGTTCAGGGTTTAAAGATACGCAGTATTTT. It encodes CASSSGFKDTQYF.